This record looks at one T cell receptor beta chain sequence and its context. Its antigen remains unknown. This sample's RNA came from whole unsorted tissue. This non-tumor lung sample came from over 3 cm beyond the tumor edge. Three rounds of nested PCR, following a modified ARM-PCR protocol, produced the TCRbeta library. TCRdb independently ran MiXCR on the multiplex PCR reads; one entry per CDR3 protein. Among 85,000 or so distinct CDR3 sequences, roughly three quarters were seen once, and the ten largest hold less than 25%. The V gene's germline CDR1 is SGHRS and CDR2 YFSETQ. CDR3 length equals 15 residues. Deletions cut 0 bases from V and 2 bases from J, with 11 bases between. These data are taken from a study of tumor and adjacent non-tumor tissue in lung cancer. In the study overall: Aged about 30 to 76 years, patients included roughly ten men and 5 women with stage I to III disease. Millions of productive TCRbeta reads were obtained per sample on average. General study findings and limits: Significantly higher TCR diversity was found in tumor than normal lung. In normal lung, the top 100 clones were significantly more dominant than in tumor.

Sequenced material: distant non-tumor lung tissue. The sequence was obtained from a woman between 45 and 60 years old with non-small cell lung cancer. The V call is TRBV5-1, the J call TRBJ2-5; D remains ambiguous. The CDR3 DNA sequence: TGCGCCAGCAGCTTGGTCGCAGTGGGACAAGAGACCCAGTACTTC. This encodes CASSLVAVGQETQYF.